This TCR beta chain appears in the sequencing data of a study of blood T cell repertoires in COVID-19. Under the authors' procedure: By means of reference gene primer amplification, nucleated cell counts were estimated. TCRdb keeps only in-frame clones here, not all; method: immunoSEQ multiplex PCR. The V and J calls and the clone size are those of that table, but D and trimming were determined from the DNA. The table includes about 280,000 clones, around 86% detected once. Germline CDR1 reads MNHNS; CDR2 reads SASEGT. The CDR3 runs 17 residues. V lost 0 bases, J lost 0 bases, and 12 bases lay in between.

The rearrangement uses TRBV6-1 and TRBJ1-3; TRBD1 is a possible D gene (5 bases). Sequencing was performed on peripheral blood. This clonotype originated in a man between 35 and 55 years old with active or convalescent COVID-19. The CDR3 reads CASSEAAGGGSGNTIYF. The CDR3, as DNA: TGTGCCAGCAGTGAAGCTGCCGGGGGGGGCTCTGGAAACACCATATATTTT.